These 17 T cell receptor beta chains came from one sample sequenced in a study of OX40 agonist ivuxolimab in advanced cancers. The table came from immunoSEQ multiplex PCR; TCRdb's copy has only in-frame clones and leaves some out. The profile shows under 100,000 clones, more than 80% of them singletons. The sample here was CD4+ or CD8+ T cells sorted from blood, taken in a trial of the OX40 agonist ivuxolimab. These receptors were collected from an adult with an advanced solid tumor such as melanoma, head and neck, liver or kidney cancer.

In this sample, this clone turned up many times. Here the CDR3 reads CASSISRVLTGELFF. The CDR3 nucleotides are TGTGCCAGTAGTATAAGCAGGGTTTTAACCGGGGAGCTGTTTTTT. J is TRBJ2-2 and V is TRBV19; D might be TRBD1 (5 bases). This CDR3 is 15 amino acids long. Trimming pared 2 bases from V and 5 bases from J, leaving 12 bases between. Germline V CDR1 and CDR2: LNHDA, SQIVND (reference sequence).

The chain joins TRBV5-1 to TRBJ1-2; the D is unclear. V gave up 0 bases and J gave up 0 bases, with 9 bases separating them. This CDR3 contains 15 residues. From germline, CDR1 is SGHRS and CDR2 YFSETQ. The CDR3 spells CASSLALAPNYGYTF. As DNA, the CDR3 is TGCGCCAGCAGCTTGGCCTTGGCCCCTAACTATGGCTACACCTTC.

This clone was observed a single time. This chain uses TRBV30 with TRBJ2-5; the D is unclear. Germline V gene lookup returns CDR1 GTSNPN and CDR2 SVGIG (reference sequence). Trimming stripped 3 bases from V and 2 bases from J, with 10 bases between. This CDR3 has 13 residues. As DNA, the CDR3 is TGTGCCTGGAGAATAATAGCACAAGAGACCCAGTACTTC. As protein: CAWRIIAQETQYF.

The CDR3 loop is CASRNLGGPPGYTF. The CDR3 DNA follows: TGTGCCAGTAGAAATCTCGGGGGTCCGCCTGGCTACACCTTC. The chain recombines TRBV19 with TRBJ1-2; D perhaps matches TRBD1 (5 bases). The CDR3 contains 14 residues. Trimming pared 6 bases from V and 7 bases from J, leaving 18 bases between. Per the germline V gene, CDR1 is LNHDA and CDR2 is SQIVND (reference sequence).

The chain carries TRBV23-1 and TRBJ1-5, with TRBD1 as a possible D gene (6 bases). TRBV23-1 is treated as an ORF (open reading frame) with a function not yet certain. Trimming stripped 2 bases from V and 5 bases from J, with 13 bases between. The CDR3 is 15 residues long. CDR3 nucleotides: TGCGCCAGCAGTCAAGTCACAGGGTGCCATCAGCCCCAGCATTTT. Translating it yields CASSQVTGCHQPQHF.

V gene TRBV7-2 combines with J gene TRBJ2-6; 12 bases agree with TRBD2. Trimming took 6 bases from V and 13 from J; bases not matched to a gene: 13. The CDR3 has 16 amino acids. Per germline, CDR1 SGHTA and CDR2 FQGNSA. The CDR3: CASRGSSGRVGGVLTF. The CDR3 DNA reads TGTGCCAGCAGGGGGTCTAGCGGGAGGGTAGGTGGAGTCCTGACTTTC.

The chain combines TRBV28 with TRBJ2-1; 10 bases line up with TRBD2. V gave up 6 bases and J gave up 9 bases; unmatched junction bases: 8. From germline, CDR1 is MDHEN and CDR2 SYDVKM. This CDR3 region has 14 residues. The CDR3 nucleotides are TGTGCCAGCAGGACAGCGGGAGGGGTTCCTGAGCAGTTCTTC. Protein sequence: CASRTAGGVPEQFF.

The chain links TRBV7-9 to TRBJ1-1; 10 nucleotides align to TRBD1. CDR1 and CDR2 from the germline V gene are SEHNR and FQNEAQ (reference sequence). The CDR3 runs to 14 residues. V lost 1 base, J lost 10 bases, and 6 bases stayed unmatched. The DNA of the CDR3 is TGTGCCAGCAGCTTAGAGGGACAGGGGAGGGGAGCTTTCTTT. This encodes CASSLEGQGRGAFF. Drawing the rest from reference TRBV7-9 and TRBJ1-1, the complete variable domain is DTGVSQNPRHKITKRGQNVTFRCDPISEHNRLYWYRQTLGQGPEFLTYFQNEAQLEKSRLLSDRFSAERPKGSFSTLEIQRTEQGDSAMYLCASSLEGQGRGAFFGQGTRLTVV.

J is TRBJ2-3 and V is TRBV28, with 7 bases matching TRBD2. Germline assignment: CDR1 MDHEN and CDR2 SYDVKM. V dropped 5 bases and J dropped 0; count of bases not matched to a gene: 5. CDR3 size: 15 residues. The CDR3 nucleotides read TGTGCCAGCAGTGCTAGCGGTGCTAGCACAGATACGCAGTATTTT. Translating gives CASSASGASTDTQYF.

The chain employs TRBV5-5 and TRBJ2-1, with D possibly TRBD2 on 6 matching bases. Germline values: CDR1 SGHKS, CDR2 YYEKEE (reference sequence). This CDR3 has 17 amino acids. The V end was cut by 2 bases, the J end by 3 bases, with 18 bases between. CDR3 loop: CASSFTATRPYYNEQFF. CDR3 DNA sequence: TGTGCCAGCAGCTTTACTGCGACTAGACCATACTACAATGAGCAGTTCTTC.

This clone was seen only a few times. The rearrangement joins TRBV19 to TRBJ1-5; D unclear. The CDR3 length is 14 residues. The V gene's germline CDR1 is LNHDA and CDR2 SQIVND (reference sequence). V was shortened by 1 base and J by 3 bases, with 7 bases between the two germline ends. CDR3 loop: CASSIVGVNQPQHF. The CDR3 DNA sequence: TGTGCCAGTAGTATAGTCGGGGTCAATCAGCCCCAGCATTTT. The entire variable domain, with the rest obtained from reference TRBV19 and TRBJ1-5, is as follows: DGGITQSPKYLFRKEGQNVTLSCEQNLNHDAMYWYRQDPGQGLRLIYYSQIVNDFQKGDIAEGYSVSREKKESFPLTVTSAQKNPTAFYLCASSIVGVNQPQHFGDGTRLSIL.

The chain carries TRBV25-1 and TRBJ1-1; 8 bases are a match to TRBD1. The CDR3 runs 13 residues. Germline CDR1 is MGHDK and CDR2 is SYGVNS. V trimming: 2 bases; J trimming: 6 bases; junction bases outside the gene matches: 2. In DNA form, the CDR3 reads TGTGCCAGCAGTGAAGACAGGGGAGCTGAAGCTTTCTTT. Residues: CASSEDRGAEAFF.

The rearrangement links TRBV15 to TRBJ1-5, with D unresolved. Trimming stripped 1 base from V and 2 bases from J, with 6 bases between. Germline values: CDR1 LNHNV, CDR2 YYDKDF (reference sequence). The CDR3 is 14 residues long. CDR3 protein: CATSRGQGNQPQHF. In DNA form, the CDR3 reads TGTGCCACCAGCAGAGGCCAGGGCAATCAGCCCCAGCATTTT.

This chain joins TRBV4-2 and TRBJ1-2; 11 bases are a match to TRBD1. CDR3 length: 16 amino acids. V lost 4 bases, J lost 6 bases, and 10 bases stayed unmatched. The germline V gene encodes CDR1 LGHNA and CDR2 YNFKEQ. The CDR3 DNA reads TGTGCCAGCAGCCCCCGGACAGGGGGCGGGTTTAATGGCTACACCTTC. It yields the protein CASSPRTGGGFNGYTF.

The V gene is TRBV11-3, the J gene TRBJ2-5; 7 bases align to TRBD1. The DNA end is more similar to TRBJ2-7, so the J call may be wrong. CDR1 is SGHNT, CDR2 YENEEA, per germline. This CDR3 is built from 14 residues. In DNA form, the CDR3 reads TGTGCCAGCAGTCGGACAGGTAACTCCTACGAGCAGTACTTC. Translating gives CASSRTGNSYEQYF.

The V and J genes are TRBV7-3 and TRBJ1-1; no definite D call. The V gene lost 5 bases and the J gene lost 1 base, with 14 bases spanning the gap. Per the germline V gene, CDR1 is SGHTA and CDR2 is FQGTGA. This CDR3 is built from 15 residues. The CDR3 sequence: CASSRLGSGNTEAFF. As DNA, the CDR3 is TGTGCCAGCAGCCGTCTAGGTTCGGGGAACACTGAAGCTTTCTTT.

The gene calls are TRBV7-3 and TRBJ2-3; 9 bases line up with TRBD2. CDR3 length equals 16 residues. The V segment lost 5 bases and the J segment 2 bases; nucleotides outside the gene matches: 8. Germline V gives CDR1 SGHTA, CDR2 FQGTGA. The CDR3 region has the DNA TGTGCCAGCAGCGACCGGAGCGGGGGGACCACAGATACGCAGTATTTT. Residues: CASSDRSGGTTDTQYF.